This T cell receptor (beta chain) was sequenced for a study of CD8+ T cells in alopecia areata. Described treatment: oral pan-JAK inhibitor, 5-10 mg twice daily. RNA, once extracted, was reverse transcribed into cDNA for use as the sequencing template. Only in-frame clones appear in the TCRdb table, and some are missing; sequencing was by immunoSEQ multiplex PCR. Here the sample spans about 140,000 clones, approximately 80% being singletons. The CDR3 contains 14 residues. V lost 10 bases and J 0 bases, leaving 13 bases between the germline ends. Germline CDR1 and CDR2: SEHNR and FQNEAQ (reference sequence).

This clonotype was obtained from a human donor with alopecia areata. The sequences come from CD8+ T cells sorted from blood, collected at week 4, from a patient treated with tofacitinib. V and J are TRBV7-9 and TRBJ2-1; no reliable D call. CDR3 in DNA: TGTGCCACCACCAAGGGCAGCTCCTACAATGAGCAGTTCTTC. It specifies CATTKGSSYNEQFF. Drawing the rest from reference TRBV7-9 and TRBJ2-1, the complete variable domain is DTGVSQNPRHKITKRGQNVTFRCDPISEHNRLYWYRQTLGQGPEFLTYFQNEAQLEKSRLLSDRFSAERPKGSFSTLEIQRTEQGDSAMYLCATTKGSSYNEQFFGPGTRLTVL.